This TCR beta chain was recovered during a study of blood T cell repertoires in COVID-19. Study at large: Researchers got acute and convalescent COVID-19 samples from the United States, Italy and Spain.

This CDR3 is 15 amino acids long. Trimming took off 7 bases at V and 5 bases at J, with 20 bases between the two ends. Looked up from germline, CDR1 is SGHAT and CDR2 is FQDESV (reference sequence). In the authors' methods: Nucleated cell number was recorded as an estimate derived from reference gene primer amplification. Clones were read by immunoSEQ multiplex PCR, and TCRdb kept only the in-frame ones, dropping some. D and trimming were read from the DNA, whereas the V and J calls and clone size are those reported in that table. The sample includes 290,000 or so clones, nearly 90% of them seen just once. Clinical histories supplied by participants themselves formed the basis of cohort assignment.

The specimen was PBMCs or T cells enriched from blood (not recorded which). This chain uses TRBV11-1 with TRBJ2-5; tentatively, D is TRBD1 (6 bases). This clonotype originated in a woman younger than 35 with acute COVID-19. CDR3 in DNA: TGTGCCAGCACTCAGGGGAGAGGAAGCTTCGAGACCCAGTACTTC. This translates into CASTQGRGSFETQYF.